Following are 29 T cell receptor beta chains from one sample sequenced in a study of shared clonotypes between healthy human individuals. Libraries were prepared by immunoSEQ multiplex PCR; TCRdb keeps only in-frame clonotypes and omits some of them. The sample yields under 1,900,000 clones, around 98.5% seen once. The specimen was naive CD4+ T cells sorted from blood. Noted subset: CD45RA+ positively selected. The receptors here all came from a man aged 30 to 45 in good health.

This clone came up once. V is TRBV10-3 and J is TRBJ2-5, with D tentatively TRBD2 (6 bases). CDR1 and CDR2 from the germline V gene are ENHRY and SYGVKD. The CDR3 sequence is 14 residues long. V was cut by 6 bases and J by 2 bases, with 13 bases left in between. In DNA form, the CDR3 reads TGTGCCATCAGGGCAGCTAGCGCACAAGAGACCCAGTACTTC. Encoded protein: CAIRAASAQETQYF.

The gene calls are TRBV11-3 and TRBJ2-1; maybe TRBD2 (6 bases). Germline V gene lookup returns CDR1 SGHNT and CDR2 YENEEA. This CDR3 region has 16 residues. The V end was cut by 1 base, the J end by 6 bases, with 16 bases between. Here the CDR3 DNA reads TGTGCCAGCAGCTTAGGTGATCGCGTGGGGGGCAATGAGCAGTTCTTC. This encodes CASSLGDRVGGNEQFF.

The chain joins TRBV19 to TRBJ1-1, with 8 bases matching TRBD1. The CDR3 consists of 13 residues. Germline V gene sequence: CDR1 LNHDA, CDR2 SQIVND (reference sequence). The junction had 5 bases not matched to a gene; V was cut back by 6 bases and J by 5 bases. The CDR3 region has the DNA TGTGCCAGTAGCCGGACAGGGCAAACTGAAGCTTTCTTT. Encoded protein: CASSRTGQTEAFF.

V usage is TRBV28 and J usage is TRBJ2-1; possible D gene TRBD2, 6 bases. The CDR3 contains 14 residues. Germline loops: CDR1 MDHEN, CDR2 SYDVKM. The V end was cut by 9 bases, the J end by 2 bases, with 14 bases between. This CDR3 is CASTVADPYNEQFF. CDR3 coding DNA: TGTGCCAGTACCGTAGCGGACCCCTACAATGAGCAGTTCTTC.

A remark on this clone: The sample holds other DNA sequences that translate to the same CDR3. The chain couples TRBV7-2 to TRBJ2-5, with TRBD2 as a possible D gene (5 bases). The CDR3 covers 14 residues. Germline CDR1 SGHTA, CDR2 FQGNSA. Trimming left V 1 base short and J 4 bases short, with 10 bases between. The CDR3 DNA is TGTGCCAGCAGCTTAGGTGGCGGGCTAGAGACCCAGTACTTC. Its protein is CASSLGGGLETQYF.

The rearrangement links TRBV25-1 to TRBJ2-1; D perhaps matches TRBD2 (5 bases). CDR1 MGHDK and CDR2 SYGVNS come from the germline V gene. Trimming removed 4 bases at V and 2 bases at J, with 15 bases between. CDR3 size: 16 residues. The CDR3 sequence: CASSGRTDVTYNEQFF. In DNA form, the CDR3 reads TGTGCCAGCAGTGGGCGGACTGACGTGACCTACAATGAGCAGTTCTTC. The variable domain in full, completed from reference TRBV25-1 and TRBJ2-1, reads EADIYQTPRYLVIGTGKKITLECSQTMGHDKMYWYQQDPGMELHLIHYSYGVNSTEKGDLSSESTVSRIRTEHFPLTLESARPSHTSQYLCASSGRTDVTYNEQFFGPGTRLTVL.

J is TRBJ2-7 and V is TRBV15, with no clear D. This CDR3 comprises 14 residues. From germline, CDR1 is LNHNV and CDR2 YYDKDF (reference sequence). The germline V and J ends were trimmed by 0 bases and 6 bases, with 12 bases remaining between them. Here the CDR3 reads CATSREKLAGEQYF. DNA for the CDR3: TGTGCCACCAGCAGAGAAAAGTTGGCTGGCGAGCAGTACTTC.

As DNA, the CDR3 is TGCAGCGTGGGAGGACTAGCGGGAGTCGGGAATGAGCAGTTCTTC. Translating it yields CSVGGLAGVGNEQFF. The V call is TRBV29-1, the J call TRBJ2-1, with 13 bases fitting TRBD2. The V gene end was trimmed by 6 bases and the J gene end by 7 bases; junction bases not matched to a gene: 9. The CDR3 has 15 amino acids. Germline values: CDR1 SQVTM, CDR2 ANQGSEA.

J is TRBJ2-3 and V is TRBV5-1, with 7 bases matching TRBD1. CDR1 is SGHRS, CDR2 YFSETQ, per germline. The trim removed 3 bases at V and 2 bases at J, leaving 6 bases unmatched. The CDR3 consists of 15 residues. The CDR3 DNA reads TGCGCCAGCAGCTCTGGGACAGTAGACACAGATACGCAGTATTTT. Its translation: CASSSGTVDTDTQYF.

The sample holds one count of this clone. V is TRBV10-3 and J is TRBJ2-7, with D tentatively TRBD1 (6 bases). V was clipped by 8 bases and J by 5 bases, with 16 bases between them. Germline CDR1 and CDR2: ENHRY and SYGVKD. CDR3 length equals 13 residues. CDR3 sequence: CAIGAQGSDEQYF. In nucleotides, the CDR3 is TGTGCCATCGGGGCACAGGGTTCTGACGAGCAGTACTTC.

V gene TRBV19 combines with J gene TRBJ2-7, with TRBD1 matching 8 bases. The length of the CDR3 is 14 residues. CDR1 and CDR2 from the germline V gene are LNHDA and SQIVND (reference sequence). Losses at the gene ends were 3 bases for V and 6 bases for J; bases not matched to a gene: 7. CDR3 sequence reads: CASSMEQGASEQYF. CDR3 sequence (DNA): TGTGCCAGTAGTATGGAGCAGGGGGCCTCCGAGCAGTACTTC.

The rearrangement links TRBV7-9 to TRBJ2-3, with D perhaps TRBD2 (6 bases). V was clipped by 4 bases and J by 2 bases, with 13 bases between them. The CDR3 runs 15 residues. CDR1 and CDR2 from the germline V gene are SEHNR and FQNEAQ (reference sequence). CDR3 sequence (DNA): TGTGCCAGCAGCTCCTTGGGAGGAGTCACAGATACGCAGTATTTT. It encodes CASSSLGGVTDTQYF.

This rearrangement joins TRBV29-1 to TRBJ1-5; perhaps TRBD1 as D (5 bases). Germline V gene lookup returns CDR1 SQVTM and CDR2 ANQGSEA. Trimming took off 5 bases at V and 0 bases at J, with 5 bases between the two ends. The CDR3 length is 12 residues. The CDR3 coding sequence is TGCAGCGTTCAGGGTAGCAATCAGCCCCAGCATTTT. As protein: CSVQGSNQPQHF.

This chain links TRBV7-2 with TRBJ1-5, with D unclear. The CDR3 consists of 13 residues. The V gene's germline CDR1 is SGHTA and CDR2 FQGNSA. V shed 5 bases and J shed 6 bases, with 11 bases lying between them. The CDR3 DNA reads as TGTGCCAGCAGCACCGCCGCGGGTCAGCCCCAGCATTTT. Translating gives CASSTAAGQPQHF.

The chain carries TRBV6-4 and TRBJ2-3; TRBD2 might be the D (6 bases). The CDR3 is 14 amino acids. V dropped 6 bases and J dropped 2 bases, with 12 bases sitting between them. Germline V CDR1 and CDR2: MRHNA, SNTAGT. DNA for the CDR3: TGTGCCAGCAGCTCCGGGACTGCCACAGATACGCAGTATTTT. Translated: CASSSGTATDTQYF.

The gene calls are TRBV25-1 and TRBJ2-7; the match to TRBD2 covers 13 bases. The germline V gene has CDR1 MGHDK and CDR2 SYGVNS. The CDR3 runs 15 residues. The ends lost 8 bases at V and 5 bases at J; junction bases unmatched: 9. The DNA for the CDR3 is TGTGCCAGCGAGTACCGGACTAGCGGGAGAAACGAGCAGTACTTC. Translated, it gives CASEYRTSGRNEQYF.

This clone was counted once. This chain connects TRBV6-4 to TRBJ1-5; 8 bases line up with TRBD1. After removal of 3 bases from V and 1 base from J, the junction contained 2 bases not matched to a gene. The CDR3 sequence is 15 residues long. In germline, CDR1 is MRHNA, CDR2 SNTAGT. CDR3 region: CASSERQGSNQPQHF. The CDR3 nucleotides are TGTGCCAGCAGTGAAAGACAGGGGAGCAATCAGCCCCAGCATTTT.

This chain connects TRBV30 to TRBJ2-7, with D tentatively TRBD1 or TRBD2 (5 bases each). The CDR3 is made up of 14 amino acids. Germline CDR1 GTSNPN, CDR2 SVGIG (reference sequence). V lost 4 bases, J lost 1 base, and 14 bases lay in between. DNA for the CDR3: TGTGCCTGGACCGGGGCCCCCTCTTCCTACGAGCAGTACTTC. This encodes CAWTGAPSSYEQYF.

Of note for this clone: Other DNA sequences in the sample encode the same CDR3. The chain couples TRBV19 to TRBJ1-5; D gene unclear. The germline CDR1 and CDR2 sequences are LNHDA and SQIVND (reference sequence). Trimming cost V 4 bases and J 1 base, with 8 bases left between them. There are 14 residues in the CDR3. The CDR3 sequence: CASSSTVSNQPQHF. CDR3 in DNA: TGTGCCAGTAGTAGCACAGTAAGCAATCAGCCCCAGCATTTT.

The chain uses TRBV11-2 and TRBJ2-7; D remains unclear. The germline V and J ends were trimmed by 1 base and 7 bases, with 11 bases remaining between them. The CDR3 spans 13 residues. Germline V gene sequence: CDR1 SGHAT, CDR2 FQNNGV. DNA for the CDR3: TGTGCCAGCAGCTTAGTTGTGCCGGATGAGCAGTACTTC. Translating it yields CASSLVVPDEQYF.

This rearrangement joins TRBV18 to TRBJ2-3; 10 nucleotides agree with TRBD2. Germline lookup yields CDR1 KGHSH and CDR2 LQKENI. Trimming took 4 bases from V and 0 from J; bases not matched to a gene: 4. This CDR3 comprises 16 residues. The CDR3 is CASSRTSGTSTDTQYF. For the CDR3, the DNA is TGTGCCAGCTCACGAACTAGCGGGACTAGCACAGATACGCAGTATTTT.

In the case of this clone: Other nucleotide sequences from this sample produce the same CDR3. This chain links TRBV9 with TRBJ2-3; 8 bases fit TRBD2. The CDR3 runs 14 residues. The V gene's germline CDR1 is SGDLS and CDR2 YYNGEE. V lost 3 bases to trimming and J lost 4 bases; unmatched junction nucleotides: 4. CDR3 sequence (DNA): TGTGCCAGCAGCGCCCTACTAGCGGCAGATACGCAGTATTTT. Protein: CASSALLAADTQYF.

This clone showed up just once. J is TRBJ2-1 and V is TRBV4-3; possibly TRBD1 for D (6 bases). The CDR3 covers 15 residues. Germline V CDR1 and CDR2: LGHNA, YSLEER. The V end lost 1 base, the J end lost 4 bases, and 11 bases lay between the germline ends. CDR3: CASSQAPGQYNEQFF. In DNA form, the CDR3 reads TGCGCCAGCAGCCAAGCACCGGGACAATACAATGAGCAGTTCTTC.

The gene calls are TRBV10-3 and TRBJ2-1; 12 bases are a match to TRBD2. Germline V gene data show CDR1 as ENHRY and CDR2 as SYGVKD. The CDR3 consists of 15 residues. V dropped 1 base and J dropped 7; count of bases not matched to a gene: 2. CDR3 in amino acids: CAISELLAGGNEQFF. As DNA, the CDR3 is TGTGCCATCAGTGAGTTACTAGCGGGAGGTAATGAGCAGTTCTTC.

This chain connects TRBV28 to TRBJ2-6; TRBD1 agrees at 9 bases. After removal of 6 bases from V and 0 bases from J, the junction contained 12 bases not matched to a gene. The CDR3 spans 19 residues. Germline assignment: CDR1 MDHEN and CDR2 SYDVKM. CDR3 loop: CASRFPSGQGDSGANVLTF. The CDR3 DNA follows: TGTGCCAGCAGATTCCCGTCGGGACAGGGTGACTCTGGGGCCAACGTCCTGACTTTC.

CDR3 coding DNA: TGTGCCACCGAGCCTGGGCAAGACAATGAGCAGTTCTTC. The encoded protein is CATEPGQDNEQFF. V and J are TRBV27 and TRBJ2-1; unclear D gene. The CDR3 totals 13 residues. V was cut by 10 bases and J by 5 bases, with 15 bases left in between. Germline loops: CDR1 MNHEY, CDR2 SMNVEV (reference sequence).

The V and J genes are TRBV18 and TRBJ2-7, with D possibly matching TRBD2 (5 bases). This CDR3 has 14 residues. The germline V gene has CDR1 KGHSH and CDR2 LQKENI. Trimming took 3 bases from V and 3 from J, leaving 12 bases between them. CDR3 bases: TGTGCCAGCTCACCGGACGGTGACTACTACGAGCAGTACTTC. It is translated as CASSPDGDYYEQYF.

CDR3 nucleotides: TGTGCCAGCAGTTTTAGGGCAGAGCGAGATACGCAGTATTTT. Amino acid sequence: CASSFRAERDTQYF. V and J are TRBV27 and TRBJ2-3; D not resolved. CDR1 and CDR2 (germline): MNHEY, SMNVEV (reference sequence). V dropped 3 bases and J dropped 5 bases, with 12 bases sitting between them. CDR3 length: 14 amino acids.

The V gene is TRBV20-1, the J gene TRBJ2-7; unclear D gene. Germline V gene data show CDR1 as DFQATT and CDR2 as SNEGSKA (reference sequence). CDR3 length: 11 residues. The V and J ends lost 4 bases and 2 bases respectively, with 6 bases between them. CDR3 in DNA: TGCAGTGCTAAGGACGCCTACGAGCAGTACTTC. This encodes CSAKDAYEQYF.